This T cell receptor beta chain derives from a study of radiation and T cells in renal cell carcinoma. Germline V gene data show CDR1 as LGHNA and CDR2 as YSLEER. Between the trimmed V and J ends, which lost 1 base and 1 base, there was a span of 10 bases. The CDR3 spans 15 residues. The method was immunoSEQ multiplex PCR; TCRdb's version includes in-frame clones alone and lacks a portion of them. The data hold 150,000 or so clones, with about 88% observed a single time. The time point denotes: baseline pretreatment blood. This sample's treatment: 15 Gy SBRT to primary tumor, nephrectomy 4 weeks later.

The receptor was isolated from a woman in her 70s with renal cell carcinoma. This chain links TRBV4-3 with TRBJ1-1, with D maybe TRBD1 (6 bases). The sequences come from blood, collected from a patient whose treatment included radiotherapy and nephrectomy. As DNA, the CDR3 is TGCGCCAGCAGCCAAGTCGCGACAGGGAACACTGAAGCTTTCTTT. Translated, it gives CASSQVATGNTEAFF.